This paragraph reports one TCR beta chain. Its target is not known. This specimen comes from a study of T cells in Graves' hyperthyroidism and ophthalmopathy. CDR3 size: 12 residues. Trimming pared 0 bases from V and 6 bases from J, leaving 7 bases between. The germline V gene encodes CDR1 SGHNT and CDR2 YYREEE (reference sequence). Amplification yielded TCR beta CDR3 regions, with RNA transcripts as the source. In the first-round RT-PCR of the TCR CDR3, the HTBI primer set was used. TCRdb used MiXCR to reprocess the multiplex PCR reads, holding one entry per CDR3 protein. The repertoire includes 530,000 or so distinct CDR3 sequences, approximately 44% of them detected once, and around 7.7% sits in the top ten. The study left out patients who had uncontrolled infection, other autoimmune disease, pregnancy or lactation. Clinical symptoms, serum thyroxine and TRAb, thyroid ultrasound and orbital computed tomography together formed the diagnostic basis.

Study findings and constraints: Blood shared most expanded thyroid clonotypes above 0.001. The model anticipated ophthalmopathy a median about 7 months pre-onset.

The clonotype originates from a young woman with Graves' hyperthyroidism. This chain links TRBV5-4 with TRBJ2-7, with unresolved D. The specimen was peripheral blood or thyroid tissue (not recorded which). The CDR3 DNA reads TGTGCCAGCAGCTTGGTCTTCGGCGAGCAGTACTTC. This translates into CASSLVFGEQYF.